This T cell receptor beta chain was found in a study of shared clonotypes between healthy human individuals. Overall study context: Researchers drew samples from two women and three men aged 18 to 49. Study findings and constraints: An expected dependence of interdonor clonotype sharing on sequencing depth was noted.

In the original processing: Because ImmunoSEQ provided only junction sequences with no quality scores, the filtering differed. Produced via immunoSEQ multiplex PCR; TCRdb's table is partial and in-frame only. D and trimming were read from the DNA, whereas the V and J calls and clone size are those reported in that table. The sample holds 900,000 to 1,200,000 clones, roughly 74% seen once. With regard to this clone: No antigen is known for it.

Sequenced sample: memory CD4+ T cells from PBMCs. Subset of the sample: CD45RA-negative fraction. The sequence came from a man younger than 35 in good health. Some clones in this sample may be carry-over from other donors' samples.

This chain's CDR3 is CASSHLGGPENYGYTF. The CDR3 nucleotides are TGTGCCAGCAGCCACCTCGGTGGACCGGAGAACTATGGCTACACCTTC. This sequence joins TRBV28 and TRBJ1-2; D uncertain. V was pared by 6 bases and J by 2 bases, with 19 bases between. The length of the CDR3 is 16 residues. Germline-derived CDR1 and CDR2 are MDHEN and SYDVKM.